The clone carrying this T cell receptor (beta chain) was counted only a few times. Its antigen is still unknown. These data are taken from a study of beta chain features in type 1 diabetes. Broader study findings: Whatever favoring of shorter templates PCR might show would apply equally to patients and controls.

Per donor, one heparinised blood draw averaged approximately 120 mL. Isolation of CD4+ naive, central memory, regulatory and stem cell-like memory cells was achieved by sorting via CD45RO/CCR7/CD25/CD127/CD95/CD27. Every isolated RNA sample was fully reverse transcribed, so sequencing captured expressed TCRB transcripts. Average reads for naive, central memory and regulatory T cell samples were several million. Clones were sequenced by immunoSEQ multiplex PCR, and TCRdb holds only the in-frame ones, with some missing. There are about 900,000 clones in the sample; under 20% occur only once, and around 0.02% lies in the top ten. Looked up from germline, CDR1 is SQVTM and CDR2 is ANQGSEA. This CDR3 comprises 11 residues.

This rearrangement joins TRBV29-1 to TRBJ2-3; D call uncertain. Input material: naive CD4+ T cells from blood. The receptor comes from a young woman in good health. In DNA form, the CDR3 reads TGCACCATTGTATCAACAGATACGCAGTATTTT. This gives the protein CTIVSTDTQYF.